This TCR beta chain was found in a study of blood T cell repertoires in COVID-19 (dated by TCRdb to the early 2020s). Context from the whole study: Samples covering the acute and convalescent phases of COVID-19 were provided by collaborators in the United States, Italy and Spain. The prospective study material was composed of cDNA or gDNA derived from T cells, B-cell-depleted T cells, or PBMCs. Deeply sampled blood TCRbeta repertoires from subjects exposed to, actively infected with, or recovered from COVID-19 were included in the dataset. The repertoires were released in a freely available public database intended as a resource for research on the immune response to SARS-CoV-2. Samples came from the ongoing ImmuneRACE study (first 160 participants) plus 1,254 subjects from 6 global collaborators. Sample metadata almost always included a de-identified subject ID, COVID-19 status, age in years and sex. Where available, HLA class I and class II types were obtained from metadata supplied by the sample provider rather than from assay-based typing. The paper's findings and limits, for the study overall: The quantity of clinical and demographic metadata differed by source and by participant and was supplied without curation.

TCRbeta CDR3 regions were amplified from genomic DNA by means of the immunoSEQ Assay, a bias-controlled multiplex PCR. The authors' analysis ran thus. Nucleated cell counts per sample were estimated from amplification of reference gene primers within the assay. To quantify the absolute abundance of each unique TCRbeta CDR3 rearrangement, sequence reads were collapsed and filtered. For each sample, productive Simpson clonality was calculated by taking the square root of Simpson's diversity index across productive rearrangements. Here the immuneACCESS table is served through TCRdb, limited to in-frame sequences with V and J called. Missing clones are a known gap in these copies; in checked studies unresolved V genes cover under half, and the rest lacks a known reason. That table furnishes V, J and clone size, whereas the DNA furnished D and trimming. The sample table lists 93,000 or so clones, roughly nine tenths of them with a count of one. The top ten clones comprise approximately 3.1% of the sample.

To note about this clone: Its binding antigen is unknown. The input lacks base qualities; no much larger clone sits a single base away.

Collaborating institutions collected whole blood in K2EDTA tubes following their own protocols. For TCRbeta analysis, collaborator samples were shipped as frozen whole blood, as isolated PBMCs, or as DNA extracted from either sample type. Including cysteine and phenylalanine, the CDR3 has 13 amino acids. Just the 39-base CDR3 DNA is kept, in frame starting at base 1. V loses 2 bases, J loses 0 bases, and the germline ends lie 4 bases apart. The germline V gene encodes CDR1 KGHSH and CDR2 LQKENI. Source material: peripheral blood. The V and J segments used are TRBV18 and TRBJ2-5, with no reliable assignment of the D segment. The receptor's source is a man aged 45 to 65 in a cohort sampled during active COVID-19. The CDR3 protein: CASSPSHQETQYF. The bases read TGTGCCAGCTCACCAAGCCACCAAGAGACCCAGTACTTC. Supplemented by the reference TRBV18 and TRBJ2-5 proteins around the CDR3, the complete variable domain is NAGVMQNPRHLVRRRGQEARLRCSPMKGHSHVYWYRQLPEEGLKFMVYLQKENIIDESGMPKERFSAEFPKEGPSILRIQQVVRGDSAAYFCASSPSHQETQYFGPGTRLLVL.